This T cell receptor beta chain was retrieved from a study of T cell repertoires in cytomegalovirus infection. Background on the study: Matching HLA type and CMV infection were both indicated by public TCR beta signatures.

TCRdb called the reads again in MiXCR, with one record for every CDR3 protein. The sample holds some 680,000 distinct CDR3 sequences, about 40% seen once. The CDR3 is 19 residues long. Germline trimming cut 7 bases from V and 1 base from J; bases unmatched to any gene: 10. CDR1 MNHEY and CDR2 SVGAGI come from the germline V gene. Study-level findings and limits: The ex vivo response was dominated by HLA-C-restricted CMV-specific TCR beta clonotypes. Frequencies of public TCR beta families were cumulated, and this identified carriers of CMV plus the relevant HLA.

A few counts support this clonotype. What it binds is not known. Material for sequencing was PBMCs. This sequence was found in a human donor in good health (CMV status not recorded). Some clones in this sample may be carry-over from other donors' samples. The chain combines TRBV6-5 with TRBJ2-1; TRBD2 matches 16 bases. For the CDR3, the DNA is TGTGCCAGCACAACCACCGGGACTAGCGGGAGGGGATCCTACAATGAGCAGTTCTTC. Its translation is CASTTTGTSGRGSYNEQFF.